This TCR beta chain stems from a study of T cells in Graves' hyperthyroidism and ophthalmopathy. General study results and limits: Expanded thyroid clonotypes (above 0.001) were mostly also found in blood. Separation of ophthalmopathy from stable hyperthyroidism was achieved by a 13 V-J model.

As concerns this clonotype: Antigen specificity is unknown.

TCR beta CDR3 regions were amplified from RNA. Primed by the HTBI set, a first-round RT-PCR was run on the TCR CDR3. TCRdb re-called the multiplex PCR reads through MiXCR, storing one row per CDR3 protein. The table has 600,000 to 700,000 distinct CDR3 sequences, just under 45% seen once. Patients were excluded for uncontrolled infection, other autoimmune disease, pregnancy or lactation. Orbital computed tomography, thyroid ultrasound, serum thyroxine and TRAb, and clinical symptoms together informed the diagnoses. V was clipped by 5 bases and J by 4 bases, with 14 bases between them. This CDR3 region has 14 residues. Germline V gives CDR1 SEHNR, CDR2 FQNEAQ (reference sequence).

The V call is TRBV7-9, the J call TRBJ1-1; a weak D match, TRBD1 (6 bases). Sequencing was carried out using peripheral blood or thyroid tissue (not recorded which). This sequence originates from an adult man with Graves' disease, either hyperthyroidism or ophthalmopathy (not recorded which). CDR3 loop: CASSILRDITEAFF. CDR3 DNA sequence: TGTGCCAGCAGCATCCTCAGGGACATCACTGAAGCTTTCTTT.